The clone carrying this TCR beta chain was picked up a small number of times. Combining a sample-barcoded 5' primer with a J-beta primer mix, a second PCR ran for about 7 to 11 cycles. TCRdb re-called the 5' RACE reads through MiXCR, storing one row per CDR3 protein. This sample carries more than 900,000 distinct CDR3 sequences, under 30% of them seen once, and the ten largest clones take around 0.75%. The germline V gene encodes CDR1 SGHTA and CDR2 FQGTGA. This CDR3 contains 13 residues. The data derive from a study of blood T cells in healthy people across ages. This same sample was also part of a study on T cells of mothers and their children. From that second work: Healthy Caucasian mothers, a few in number, and their six children were the donors. The data showed no persistent microchimeric T cell clones.

This clonotype was sampled from a girl aged 2 to 9 in good health. Sequenced sample: blood. V gene TRBV7-3 combines with J gene TRBJ2-5, with D hard to call. The J call is uncertain, as TRBJ2-1 better fits the DNA end. CDR3 coding DNA: TGTGCCAGCAGCTTAACGGCTAGTAGTGAGCAGTTCTTC. Encoded protein: CASSLTASSEQFF.